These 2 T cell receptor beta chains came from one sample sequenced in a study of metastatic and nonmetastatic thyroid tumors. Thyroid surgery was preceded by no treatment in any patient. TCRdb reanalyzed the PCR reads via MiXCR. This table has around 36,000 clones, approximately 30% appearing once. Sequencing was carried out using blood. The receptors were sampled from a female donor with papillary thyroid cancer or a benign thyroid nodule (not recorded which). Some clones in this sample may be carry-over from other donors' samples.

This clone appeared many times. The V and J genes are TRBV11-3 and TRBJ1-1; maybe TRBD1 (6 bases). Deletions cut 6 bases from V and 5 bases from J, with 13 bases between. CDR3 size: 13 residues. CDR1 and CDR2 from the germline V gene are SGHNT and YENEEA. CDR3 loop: CASRSSGATEAFF. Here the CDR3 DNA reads TGTGCCAGCAGGTCCTCAGGGGCAACTGAAGCTTTCTTT.

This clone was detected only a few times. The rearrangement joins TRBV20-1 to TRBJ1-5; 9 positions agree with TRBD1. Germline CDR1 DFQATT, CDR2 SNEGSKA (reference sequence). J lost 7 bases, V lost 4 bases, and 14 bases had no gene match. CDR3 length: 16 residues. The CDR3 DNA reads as TGCAGTGCTACCCCCCTCGGACAGGGGAGAGGACAGCCCCAGCATTTT. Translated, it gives CSATPLGQGRGQPQHF.